This T cell receptor (beta chain) was sequenced in a study of Graves' ophthalmopathy and Graves' hyperthyroidism. Study in general: Pretreatment peripheral blood was obtained at initial diagnosis.

The CDR3 is 16 amino acids. Trimming shortened V by 6 bases and J by 4 bases, and 24 bases separated the two germline ends. Germline CDR1 reads DFQATT; CDR2 reads SNEGSKA (reference sequence). As for this clonotype: As yet, its antigen is unknown.

As the template, RNA transcripts were used to amplify TCR beta CDR3 regions. The library came from an HTBI-primed first-round RT-PCR and a second-round multiplex PCR. Using its own MiXCR run on the multiplex PCR reads, TCRdb lists one record per CDR3 protein. The profile shows 300,000 to 450,000 distinct CDR3 sequences, about a sixth of them singletons. Points from the study as a whole: Most thyroid clonotypes expanded beyond 0.001 frequency were also found in blood.

Hyperthyroidism cases were recent diagnoses of under 2 months' duration in people aged 18 to 65. This chain connects TRBV20-1 to TRBJ2-5; a possible D gene is TRBD1 (6 bases). The sequenced sample was peripheral blood. The receptor was isolated from an adult woman with stable Graves' hyperthyroidism. The CDR3 here is CSAPGHQSPPRETQYF. CDR3 nucleotide sequence: TGCAGTGCGCCGGGACACCAAAGCCCCCCTAGAGAGACCCAGTACTTC.